Listed below are T cell receptor beta chains from one sample, sequenced in a study of blood T cells in healthy people across ages. Each CDR3 protein is one row after TCRdb ran MiXCR on the 5' RACE reads. The table has roughly 800,000 distinct CDR3 sequences, 20% to 30% seen once. The same data also contributed to another study, on T cells of mothers and their children.

The sequencing input was blood. All receptors come from a boy aged 5 to 17 in good health. Each CDR3 is given with its conserved first and last residue. D genes are given only for firm matches. Where a row states a size, it is once, few, many or the class of an expanded clone; other rows omit it.

abundance	v_gene	j_gene	d_gene	CDR3nt	CDR3aa
few	TRBV28	TRBJ2-1	.	TGTGCCAGCAGCCCTGACTCAGACAGGTCCTACAATGAGCAGTTCTTC	CASSPDSDRSYNEQFF
many	TRBV12-3/TRBV12-4	TRBJ2-5	TRBD1	TGTGCCAGCACCCCGGGACAGGGACTTGCGACCCAGTACTTC	CASTPGQGLATQYF
few	TRBV4-1	TRBJ2-5	TRBD1	TGCGCCAGCAGCCAAAGGGGTACAGGGGTGTTCAGGAGGGAGACCCAGTACTTC	CASSQRGTGVFRRETQYF
few	TRBV5-6	TRBJ2-2	.	TGTGCCAGCAGCCATAGATACCGGGACGGAATTAACACCGGGGAGCTGTTTTTT	CASSHRYRDGINTGELFF
once	TRBV14	TRBJ1-2	TRBD1	TGTGCCAGCAGCCAAGATCCTGTTGCTGGGACAGGGAATGGCTACACCTTC	CASSQDPVAGTGNGYTF
few	TRBV5-1	TRBJ2-2	TRBD2	TGCGACAGCAGCTCCACAGCGGGGACCGGGGAGCTGTTTTTT	CDSSSTAGTGELFF
few	TRBV5-1	TRBJ2-1	.	TGCGCCAGCAGCTTGGATGGGGGCTCCTACAATGAGCAGTTCTTC	CASSLDGGSYNEQFF
.	TRBV20-1	TRBJ1-3	.	TGCAGTGCCCCCGTAAGGGCTGGCGGAAACACCATATATTTT	CSAPVRAGGNTIYF
.	TRBV6-2/TRBV6-3	TRBJ1-4	.	TGTGCCAGTTCAACAGGGATCGTAACTAATGAAAAACTGTTTTTT	CASSTGIVTNEKLFF
.	TRBV2	TRBJ1-1	TRBD1	TGTGCCAGCAGTTCGGACCCAGGGGGGTATGACACTGAAGCTTTCTTT	CASSSDPGGYDTEAFF
few	TRBV2	TRBJ2-1	.	TGTGCCAGCAGGACCTCGTACTACAATGAGCAGTTCTTC	CASRTSYYNEQFF
few	TRBV9	TRBJ1-6	.	TGTGCCAGCAGCGTAGATGGAGGGTTTAATTCACCCCTCCACTTT	CASSVDGGFNSPLHF
.	TRBV12-3/TRBV12-4	TRBJ2-7	.	TGTGCCAGCAGTCCAGGACAGAGCGTCCGCGAGCAGTACTTC	CASSPGQSVREQYF
.	TRBV6-6	TRBJ1-2	TRBD1	TGTGCCAGCAGGACCAAAGGACGACAGGGGAACTATGGCTACACCTTC	CASRTKGRQGNYGYTF
.	TRBV20-1	TRBJ1-6	.	TGCAGTGCTAGATACGGGTCACCCCTCCACTTT	CSARYGSPLHF
few	TRBV12-3/TRBV12-4	TRBJ1-4	.	TGTGCCAGCAGTTTTCAGGGGAATGAAAAACTGTTTTTT	CASSFQGNEKLFF
few	TRBV7-9	TRBJ2-6	.	TGTGCCAGCAAGGGGACGACTTCTGGGGCCAACGTCCTGACTTTC	CASKGTTSGANVLTF
few	TRBV7-6	TRBJ2-2	TRBD2	TGTGCCAGCAGCACCGGACAGCGGGGGCGATACACCGGGGAGCTGTTTTTT	CASSTGQRGRYTGELFF
.	TRBV10-3	TRBJ2-1	TRBD2	TGTGCCATCAGTGAATCCGGGACTAGACATGAGCAGTTCTTC	CAISESGTRHEQFF
.	TRBV2	TRBJ2-3	.	TGTGCCAGCAGTGAATGGGCGACAGGAACAAGAGATACGCAGTATTTT	CASSEWATGTRDTQYF
many	TRBV11-2	TRBJ1-4	TRBD1	TGTGCCAGCAGCCTGGGACAGGGGAGGCTTGATAATGAAAAACTGTTTTTT	CASSLGQGRLDNEKLFF
few	TRBV27	TRBJ2-1	.	TGTGCCAGCAGCAGGACAGTAAGCTCCTACAATGAGCAGTTCTTC	CASSRTVSSYNEQFF
.	TRBV20-1	TRBJ2-2	.	TGCAGTGCTCCACTCGATGGGGAGCTGTTTTTT	CSAPLDGELFF